One sample yielded the 16 T cell receptor beta chains listed below, sequenced in a study of T cells in Graves' hyperthyroidism and ophthalmopathy (dated by TCRdb to the late 2010s). The method was multiplex PCR. Sequencing took place on an Illumina HiSeq 2000. TCR beta CDR3 regions were amplified from RNA transcripts. The first round of RT-PCR for the TCR CDR3 was performed with the HTBI primer set and the Qiagen OneStep RT-PCR kit. TCRdb took the public reads, trimmed them with fastp at Q25, ran MiXCR for clone calling and kept in-frame beta chains. Under each unique CDR3 protein, matching rows form one entry showing the most common genes and DNA. This sample is represented by a few hundred thousand distinct CDR3 sequences; roughly 20% of them were singletons. The ten top clones hold around 27% of the sample. What was sequenced was blood. These receptors were collected from a man younger than 35 with Graves' hyperthyroidism.

This clonotype was detected many times. The rearrangement links TRBV19 to TRBJ1-5; TRBD1 is a possible D gene (5 bases). The ends were cut back, 3 bases at V and 7 bases at J, with 10 bases in the middle. CDR3 length: 13 amino acids. Germline V lookup: CDR1 LNHDA, CDR2 SQIVND (reference sequence). In DNA form, the CDR3 reads TGTGCCAGTAGTATTCAGGGACGGCAGCCCCAGCATTTT. Amino acids: CASSIQGRQPQHF. Filled out from reference TRBV19 and TRBJ1-5, the complete variable domain reads DGGITQSPKYLFRKEGQNVTLSCEQNLNHDAMYWYRQDPGQGLRLIYYSQIVNDFQKGDIAEGYSVSREKKESFPLTVTSAQKNPTAFYLCASSIQGRQPQHFGDGTRLSIL.

The table lists this clonotype with many counts. V gene TRBV30 combines with J gene TRBJ1-3, with D perhaps matching TRBD1 (5 bases). The germline V gene has CDR1 GTSNPN and CDR2 SVGIG (reference sequence). Trimming removed 2 bases from V and 0 bases from J, with 8 bases in between. The CDR3 is 14 amino acids. CDR3 in amino acids: CAWSPGLSGNTIYF. As DNA, the CDR3 is TGTGCCTGGAGTCCGGGACTCTCTGGAAACACCATATATTTT.

The chain is built from TRBV27 and TRBJ2-2; D is uncertain. The germline V and J ends were trimmed by 4 bases and 3 bases, with 6 bases remaining between them. The CDR3 is 13 amino acids. The germline CDR1 and CDR2 sequences are MNHEY and SMNVEV (reference sequence). This chain's CDR3 is CASSSTYTGELFF. Written as DNA, the CDR3 is TGTGCCAGCAGTTCGACGTACACCGGGGAGCTGTTTTTT.

This clonotype has just a few counts. The chain employs TRBV29-1 and TRBJ1-1; 8 bases map to TRBD1. The J segment lost 4 bases and the V segment lost 7 bases, leaving 5 bases of the junction unmatched. The CDR3 is 12 amino acids. Germline V lookup: CDR1 SQVTM, CDR2 ANQGSEA. CDR3 nucleotides: TGCAGCGACGGACAGGGTGGCACTGAAGCTTTCTTT. Amino acids: CSDGQGGTEAFF.

Worth noting for this clonotype: Just one base apart from a much larger clone, this may be a read error. The chain joins TRBV12-3 or TRBV12-4 to TRBJ1-1; tentatively, D is TRBD1 (5 bases). V lost 5 bases, J lost 3 bases, and 10 bases lay in between. CDR3 size: 13 residues. CDR3 coding DNA: TGTGCCAGCAGTAAGGTGGGGGACACTGAAGCTTTCTTT. Translating gives CASSKVGDTEAFF.

This clonotype was seen at least ten times. The chain employs TRBV28 and TRBJ2-7; 7 positions match TRBD1. Looked up from germline, CDR1 is MDHEN and CDR2 is SYDVKM. Trimming cost V 7 bases and J 0 bases; bases outside gene matches: 3. This CDR3 region has 13 residues. The CDR3 DNA reads TGTGCCAGCAATACAGGGGACTCCTACGAGCAGTACTTC. It translates to CASNTGDSYEQYF. The full variable domain, completed using reference TRBV28 and TRBJ2-7, is DVKVTQSSRYLVKRTGEKVFLECVQDMDHENMFWYRQDPGLGLRLIYFSYDVKMKEKGDIPEGYSVSREKKERFSLILESASTNQTSMYLCASNTGDSYEQYFGPGTRLTVT.

This clonotype occurred many times. The chain employs TRBV12-3 or TRBV12-4 and TRBJ1-1, with D perhaps TRBD1 (6 bases). Between the trimmed V and J ends, which lost 4 bases and 5 bases, there was a span of 14 bases. The CDR3 runs 14 residues. The CDR3 region is CASSYRVGWTEAFF. As DNA, the CDR3 is TGTGCCAGCAGTTACAGGGTAGGGTGGACTGAAGCTTTCTTT.

This clonotype came up many times. This chain uses TRBV12-3 or TRBV12-4 with TRBJ2-7; D not resolved. The V end lost 3 bases, the J end lost 2 bases, and 8 bases lay between the germline ends. CDR3 length: 13 amino acids. The CDR3 DNA sequence: TGTGCCAGCAGTTTTTTCGGAACCTACGAGCAGTACTTC. This gives the protein CASSFFGTYEQYF.

This clonotype was seen many times. This chain joins TRBV29-1 and TRBJ1-3, with D unclear. The CDR3 length is 14 residues. CDR1 and CDR2 from the germline V gene are SQVTM and ANQGSEA. The V end was cut by 6 bases, the J end by 3 bases, with 15 bases between. DNA of the CDR3: TGCAGCGTGACGGACGTCGGGCTTGGAAACACCATATATTTT. Amino acid sequence: CSVTDVGLGNTIYF.

CDR3 nucleotide sequence: TGTGCCAGCAGACCGGACAGAGGGTCCCCCCAGAATGAGCAGTACTTC. Protein: CASRPDRGSPQNEQYF. The chain uses TRBV12-3 or TRBV12-4 and TRBJ2-7, with TRBD1 as a possible D gene (6 bases). The germline V and J ends were trimmed by 6 bases and 7 bases, with 25 bases remaining between them. The CDR3 length is 16 residues.

This clonotype came up many times. The gene calls are TRBV2 and TRBJ1-3, with a tentative D call TRBD1 (5 bases). Germline CDR1 is SNHLY and CDR2 is FYNNEI. The CDR3 loop spans 13 amino acids. Trimming left V 5 bases short and J 2 bases short, with 7 bases between. The CDR3 coding sequence is TGTGCCAGCAGTCTGACAGCTGGAAACACCATATATTTT. Amino acids: CASSLTAGNTIYF.

The table lists this clonotype with many counts. The chain employs TRBV15 and TRBJ1-1; maybe TRBD1 (6 bases). Germline V gene data show CDR1 as LNHNV and CDR2 as YYDKDF (reference sequence). The V gene lost 0 bases and the J gene lost 4 bases, with 9 bases spanning the gap. This CDR3 contains 14 residues. The CDR3 sequence is CATSREGGSTEAFF. The CDR3 DNA is TGTGCCACCAGCAGAGAAGGGGGTAGCACTGAAGCTTTCTTT.

At least ten counts were recorded for this clonotype. J is TRBJ2-7 and V is TRBV2; 9 bases fit TRBD2. Trimming took 8 bases from V and 2 from J; bases not matched to a gene: 4. This CDR3 is 13 amino acids long. Germline V gene lookup returns CDR1 SNHLY and CDR2 FYNNEI. The CDR3 loop reads CASFPSGAYEQYF. CDR3 nucleotides: TGTGCCAGCTTCCCTAGCGGGGCCTACGAGCAGTACTTC.

This clonotype was seen repeatedly, ten times or more. The chain recombines TRBV19 with TRBJ1-1; no definite D call. The CDR3 covers 18 residues. CDR1 is LNHDA and CDR2 is SQIVND in the germline V gene (reference sequence). Trimming shortened V by 5 bases and J by 1 base, and 23 bases separated the two germline ends. DNA of the CDR3: TGTGCCAGTAGTTCAAGGACGGCATGGTTGGACCGGAACACTGAAGCTTTCTTT. Its translation: CASSSRTAWLDRNTEAFF.

On this clonotype itself: One end of the junction is discordant with germline, which a read error may explain. The chain employs TRBV7-8 and TRBJ2-7, with D unclear. Germline V gene sequence: CDR1 SGHVS, CDR2 FQNEAQ. This CDR3 has 15 amino acids. CDR3 in amino acids: CASRLDSPALGEQYF. Here the CDR3 DNA reads TGTGCCAGCAGATTAGATTCCCCAGCCCTGGGGGAGCAGTACTTC.

The chain combines TRBV10-2 with TRBJ2-7; 10 bases line up with TRBD2. Germline CDR1 and CDR2: WSHSY and SAAADI. This CDR3 is built from 14 residues. Trimming at V came to 8 bases and at J to 2 bases, leaving 6 bases not matched to a gene. The CDR3 protein is CASESGGGTYEQYF. For the CDR3, the DNA is TGCGCCAGCGAGAGCGGGGGGGGGACCTACGAGCAGTACTTC.